This T cell receptor (beta chain) was captured by sequencing in a study of T cells in localized non-small cell lung cancer. General study findings and limits: The study found T cell clonality highest in uninvolved adjacent lung, above tumor. There were a median roughly 60 of the top 100 tumor clones appearing in adjacent lung. One tumor region alone was sequenced, and heterogeneity therefore remains possible.

This clone has a handful of counts. Antigen unknown. Sequencing was performed with immunoSEQ multiplex PCR; in TCRdb, only in-frame clones are kept and a portion is missing. The sample includes about 59,000 clones, 80% to 95% of them seen just once. The CDR3 has 11 amino acids. Germline CDR1 is SNHLY and CDR2 is FYNNEI. V was trimmed by 3 bases and J by 11 bases, leaving 8 bases between them. This chain joins TRBV2 and TRBJ1-5; a possible D gene is TRBD1 (5 bases). This clonotype was obtained from a man aged 35 to 70 with stage I lung adenocarcinoma. Here the sequenced sample was peripheral blood, taken before any cancer treatment. CDR3 bases: TGTGCCAGCAGTGATGGGGGGGCCCAGCATTTT. It translates to CASSDGGAQHF.